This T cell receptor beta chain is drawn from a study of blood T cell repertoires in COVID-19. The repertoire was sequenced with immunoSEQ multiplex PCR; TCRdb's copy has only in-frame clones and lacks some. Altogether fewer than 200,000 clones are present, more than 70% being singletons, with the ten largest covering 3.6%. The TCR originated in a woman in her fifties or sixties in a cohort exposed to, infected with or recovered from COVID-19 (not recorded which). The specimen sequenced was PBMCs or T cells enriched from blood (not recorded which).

The CDR3 is CASSLQTGVGTEAFF. Written as DNA, the CDR3 is TGTGCCAGCAGCCTTCAGACAGGGGTAGGGACTGAAGCTTTCTTT. This chain connects TRBV4-2 to TRBJ1-1; 8 bases fit TRBD1. The CDR3 is 15 amino acids. Losses at the gene ends were 4 bases for V and 5 bases for J; bases not matched to a gene: 9. From germline, CDR1 is LGHNA and CDR2 YNFKEQ.